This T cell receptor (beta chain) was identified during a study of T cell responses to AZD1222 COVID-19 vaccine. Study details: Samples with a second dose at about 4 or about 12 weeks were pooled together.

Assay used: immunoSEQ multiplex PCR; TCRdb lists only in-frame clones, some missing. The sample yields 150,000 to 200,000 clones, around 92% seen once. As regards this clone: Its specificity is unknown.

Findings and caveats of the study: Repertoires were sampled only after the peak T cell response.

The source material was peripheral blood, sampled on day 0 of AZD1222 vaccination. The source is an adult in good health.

CDR3: CASSLEWGEHQPQHF. The CDR3 DNA reads as TGTGCCAGCAGCTTAGAGTGGGGAGAGCATCAGCCCCAGCATTTT. This chain connects TRBV7-2 to TRBJ1-5; D gene ambiguous. V lost 1 base to trimming and J lost 5 bases, with 12 bases between them. The length of the CDR3 is 15 residues. In germline, CDR1 is SGHTA, CDR2 FQGNSA.